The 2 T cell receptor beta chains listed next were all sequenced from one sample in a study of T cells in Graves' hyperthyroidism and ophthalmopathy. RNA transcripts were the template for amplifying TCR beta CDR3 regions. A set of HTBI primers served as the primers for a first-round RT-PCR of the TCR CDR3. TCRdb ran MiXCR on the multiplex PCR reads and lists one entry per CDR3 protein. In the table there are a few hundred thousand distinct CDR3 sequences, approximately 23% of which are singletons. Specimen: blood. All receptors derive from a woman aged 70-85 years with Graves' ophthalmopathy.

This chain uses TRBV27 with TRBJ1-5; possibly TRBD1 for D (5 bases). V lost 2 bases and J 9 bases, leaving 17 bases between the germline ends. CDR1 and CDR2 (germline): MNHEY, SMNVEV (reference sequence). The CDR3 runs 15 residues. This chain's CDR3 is CASSLGAVPPGPQHF. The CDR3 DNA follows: TGTGCCAGCAGTTTAGGGGCAGTCCCACCTGGGCCCCAGCATTTT.

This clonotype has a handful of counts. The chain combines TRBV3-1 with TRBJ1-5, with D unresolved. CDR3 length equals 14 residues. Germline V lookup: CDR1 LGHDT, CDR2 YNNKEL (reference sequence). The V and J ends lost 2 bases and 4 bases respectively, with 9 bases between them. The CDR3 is CASSQTRKNQPQHF. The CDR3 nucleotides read TGTGCCAGCAGCCAAACCAGGAAAAATCAGCCCCAGCATTTT. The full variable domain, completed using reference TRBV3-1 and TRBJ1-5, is DTAVSQTPKYLVTQMGNDKSIKCEQNLGHDTMYWYKQDSKKFLKIMFSYNNKELIINETVPNRFSPKSPDKAHLNLHINSLELGDSAVYFCASSQTRKNQPQHFGDGTRLSIL.